This record concerns one T cell receptor beta chain sequence. Its cognate antigen is unknown. This entry is derived from a study of a mutant IDH1 vaccine in newly diagnosed glioma. Study details: Commencement of vaccination occurred 4-6 weeks following radiotherapy alone, or concurrently with temozolomide cycles. There were about 60% males and around 38% females among treated patients, whose mean age was 40.4 years. Week 35 held visit V12, while week 47 held visit V13.

Profiled with immunoSEQ multiplex PCR; TCRdb holds only in-frame clones, not every one. The data contain approximately 60,000 clones, 85% to 90% of them singletons. Germline-derived CDR1 and CDR2 are MNHNS and SASEGT. The ends lost 6 bases at V and 6 bases at J; junction bases unmatched: 11. The CDR3 extends over 15 amino acids. Regarding time point: week 35, safety follow-up. Vaccination used 300 ug of mutant IDH1 20-mer peptide per dose, with topical imiquimod. Donor tumors were new WHO grade 3 or 4 IDH1-mutant, ATRX-lost astrocytomas. This sequence joins TRBV6-1 and TRBJ2-7; TRBD1 matches at 10 bases. The TCR was taken from a middle-aged man with glioma. The source was PBMCs, collected from a glioma patient whose treatment included an IDH1 peptide vaccine. CDR3 DNA: TGTGCCAGCAGCTTTCCCCTTAGGACAGGGGGCGAGCAGTACTTC. Protein: CASSFPLRTGGEQYF.